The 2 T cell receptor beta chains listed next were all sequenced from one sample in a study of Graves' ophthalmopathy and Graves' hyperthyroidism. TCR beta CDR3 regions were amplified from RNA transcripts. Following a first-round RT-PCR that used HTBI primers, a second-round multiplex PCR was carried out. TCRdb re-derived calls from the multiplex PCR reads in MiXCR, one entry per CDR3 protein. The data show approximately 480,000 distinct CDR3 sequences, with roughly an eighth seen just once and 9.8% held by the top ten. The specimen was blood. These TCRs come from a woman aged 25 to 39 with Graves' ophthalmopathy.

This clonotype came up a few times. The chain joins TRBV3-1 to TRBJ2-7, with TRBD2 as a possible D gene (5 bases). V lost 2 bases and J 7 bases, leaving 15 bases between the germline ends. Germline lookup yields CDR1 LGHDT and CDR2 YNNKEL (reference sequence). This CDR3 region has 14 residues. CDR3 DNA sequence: TGTGCCAGCAGCCAAAGAGGGTCACTCTTAGAGCAGTACTTC. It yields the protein CASSQRGSLLEQYF.

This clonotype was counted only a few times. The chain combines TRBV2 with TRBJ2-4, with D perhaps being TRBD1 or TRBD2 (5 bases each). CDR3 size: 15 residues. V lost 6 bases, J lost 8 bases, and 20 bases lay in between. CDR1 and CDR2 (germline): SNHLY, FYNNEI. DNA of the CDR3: TGTGCCAGCAGCGGTGACAGAGGGCCTGGGGACATTCAGTACTTC. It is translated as CASSGDRGPGDIQYF.